This note documents a single T cell receptor (beta chain) sequence. The entry originates in a study of control samples from healthy donors and cancer patients. Measured with immunoSEQ multiplex PCR; TCRdb has only the in-frame clones, and not every one. The sample contains fewer than 100,000 clones, nearly 90% of which appear only once. V was shortened by 0 bases and J by 4 bases, with 12 bases between the two germline ends. From germline, CDR1 is ENHRY and CDR2 SYGVKD. This CDR3 region has 16 residues. The specimen sequenced was blood. The clonotype originates from a woman aged 45-59 years in good health. The chain recombines TRBV10-3 with TRBJ2-2, with a weak D call TRBD1 (6 bases). The CDR3 DNA sequence: TGTGCCATCAGTGAGTCGACAGGCGTACCCACCGGGGAGCTGTTTTTT. Translating gives CAISESTGVPTGELFF.